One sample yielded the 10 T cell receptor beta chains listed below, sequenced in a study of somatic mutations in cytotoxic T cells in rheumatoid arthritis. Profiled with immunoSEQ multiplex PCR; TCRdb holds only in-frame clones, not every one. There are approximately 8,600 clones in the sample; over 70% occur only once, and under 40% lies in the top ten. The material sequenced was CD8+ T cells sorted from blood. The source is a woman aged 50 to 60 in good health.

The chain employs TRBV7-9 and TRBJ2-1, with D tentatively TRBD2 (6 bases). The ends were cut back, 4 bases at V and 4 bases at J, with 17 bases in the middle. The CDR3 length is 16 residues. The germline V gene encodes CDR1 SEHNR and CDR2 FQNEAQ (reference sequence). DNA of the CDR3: TGTGCCAGCAGCTCGCTGACTAGGCCCCCATACAATGAGCAGTTCTTC. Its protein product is CASSSLTRPPYNEQFF. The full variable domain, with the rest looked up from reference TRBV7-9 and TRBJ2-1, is DTGVSQNPRHKITKRGQNVTFRCDPISEHNRLYWYRQTLGQGPEFLTYFQNEAQLEKSRLLSDRFSAERPKGSFSTLEIQRTEQGDSAMYLCASSSLTRPPYNEQFFGPGTRLTVL.

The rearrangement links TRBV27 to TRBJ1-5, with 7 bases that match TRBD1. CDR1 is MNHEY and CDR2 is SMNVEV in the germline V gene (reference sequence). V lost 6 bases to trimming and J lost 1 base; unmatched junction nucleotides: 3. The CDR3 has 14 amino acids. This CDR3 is CASSHRGSNQPQHF. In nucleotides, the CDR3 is TGTGCCAGCAGCCACAGGGGAAGCAATCAGCCCCAGCATTTT.

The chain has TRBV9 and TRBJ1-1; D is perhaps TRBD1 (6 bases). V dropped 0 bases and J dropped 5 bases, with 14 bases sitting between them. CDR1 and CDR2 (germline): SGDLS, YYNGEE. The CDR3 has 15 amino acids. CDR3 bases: TGTGCCAGCAGCGTAGGGAGCAGGGGTCGGACTGAAGCTTTCTTT. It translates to CASSVGSRGRTEAFF.

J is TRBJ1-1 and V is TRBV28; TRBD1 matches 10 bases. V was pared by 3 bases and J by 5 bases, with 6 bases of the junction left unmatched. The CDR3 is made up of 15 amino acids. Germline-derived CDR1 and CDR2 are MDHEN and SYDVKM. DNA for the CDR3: TGTGCCAGCAGTTTGGGACAGGGGTTTAGAACTGAAGCTTTCTTT. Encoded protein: CASSLGQGFRTEAFF.

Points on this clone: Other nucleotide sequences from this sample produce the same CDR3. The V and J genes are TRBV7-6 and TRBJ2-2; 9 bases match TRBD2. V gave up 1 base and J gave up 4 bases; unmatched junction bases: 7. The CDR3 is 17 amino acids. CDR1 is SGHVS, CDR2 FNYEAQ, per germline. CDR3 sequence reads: CASSLGAGGPGTGELFF. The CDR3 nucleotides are TGTGCCAGCAGCTTAGGGGCGGGGGGGCCGGGCACCGGGGAGCTGTTTTTT.

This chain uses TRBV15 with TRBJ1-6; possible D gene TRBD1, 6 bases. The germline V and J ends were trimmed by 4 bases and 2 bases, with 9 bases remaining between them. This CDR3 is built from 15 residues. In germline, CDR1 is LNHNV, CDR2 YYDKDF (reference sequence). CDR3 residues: CATSTEGAYNSPLHF. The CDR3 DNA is TGTGCCACCAGCACTGAGGGGGCCTATAATTCACCCCTCCACTTT. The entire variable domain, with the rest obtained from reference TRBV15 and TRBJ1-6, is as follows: DAMVIQNPRYQVTQFGKPVTLSCSQTLNHNVMYWYQQKSSQAPKLLFHYYDKDFNNEADTPDNFQSRRPNTSFCFLDIRSPGLGDTAMYLCATSTEGAYNSPLHFGNGTRLTVT.

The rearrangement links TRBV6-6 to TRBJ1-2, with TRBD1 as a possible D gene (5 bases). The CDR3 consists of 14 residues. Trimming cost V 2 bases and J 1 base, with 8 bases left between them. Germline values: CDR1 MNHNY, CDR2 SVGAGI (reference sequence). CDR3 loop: CASSYVGDNYGYTF. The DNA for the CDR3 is TGTGCCAGCAGTTACGTAGGGGATAACTATGGCTACACCTTC.

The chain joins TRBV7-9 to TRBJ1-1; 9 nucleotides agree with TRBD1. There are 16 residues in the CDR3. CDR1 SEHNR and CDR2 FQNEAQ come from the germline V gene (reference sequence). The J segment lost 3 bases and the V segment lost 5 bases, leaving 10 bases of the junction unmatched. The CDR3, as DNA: TGTGCCAGCAGCGACCTACAGGGGGCGCTGGACACTGAAGCTTTCTTT. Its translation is CASSDLQGALDTEAFF. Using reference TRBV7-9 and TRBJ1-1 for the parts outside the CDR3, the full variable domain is DTGVSQNPRHKITKRGQNVTFRCDPISEHNRLYWYRQTLGQGPEFLTYFQNEAQLEKSRLLSDRFSAERPKGSFSTLEIQRTEQGDSAMYLCASSDLQGALDTEAFFGQGTRLTVV.

CDR3 DNA sequence: TGTGCCAGCAGTTTTCACAGAACCTACGAGCAGTACTTC. Protein: CASSFHRTYEQYF. The chain has TRBV27 and TRBJ2-7, with unresolved D. V gave up 3 bases and J gave up 2 bases, with 8 bases separating them. The CDR3 extends over 13 amino acids. Germline loops: CDR1 MNHEY, CDR2 SMNVEV (reference sequence).

The CDR3 here is CASSSGQTNTGELFF. CDR3 coding DNA: TGTGCCAGCAGCTCGGGACAGACAAACACCGGGGAGCTGTTTTTT. The gene calls are TRBV9 and TRBJ2-2, with 7 bases aligning to TRBD1. The junction had 5 bases not matched to a gene; V was cut back by 4 bases and J by 2 bases. The CDR3 length is 15 residues. The germline V gene has CDR1 SGDLS and CDR2 YYNGEE.